What follows are 17 T cell receptor beta chains derived from one specimen sequenced in a study of beta chain features in type 1 diabetes (dated by TCRdb to about 2018). These receptors' targets are unknown. The library was generated by the immunoSEQ multiplex PCR assay. The entire isolated RNA was reverse transcribed using the High Capacity cDNA Reverse Transcription Kit, and thus expressed TCRB transcripts were sequenced. Not all clones reach the TCRdb copy of this immuneACCESS table, which keeps in-frame sequences only. Checked studies attribute under half of the gap to unresolved V genes and leave the rest unexplained. The sample table lists hundreds of thousands of clones, over 10% of them with a count of one. Around 0.0099% of the sample rests with the top ten. What the research found in general, with its limitations: In all four CD4+ subsets, TCRB CDR3 length was moderately but significantly shorter in type 1 diabetes patients.

What was sequenced was naive CD4+ T cells from blood. The cell subset or site label corresponds to: true naive CD4+ T cells. Receptors were obtained from a woman aged 18-29 years with type 1 diabetes.

In nucleotides, the CDR3 is TGTGCCAGCAGCTTAGGGACAGGGGGCGAGCAGTACTTC. Protein sequence: CASSLGTGGEQYF. The rearrangement links TRBV7-7 to TRBJ2-7; TRBD1 agrees at 10 bases. The J segment lost 6 bases and the V segment lost 1 base, leaving 0 bases of the junction unmatched. CDR1 SSHAT and CDR2 FNYEAQ come from the germline V gene (reference sequence). The CDR3 loop spans 13 amino acids. The full variable domain, rest sourced from reference TRBV7-7 and TRBJ2-7, is GAGVSQSPRYKVTKRGQDVTLRCDPISSHATLYWYQQALGQGPEFLTYFNYEAQPDKSGLPSDRFSAERPEGSISTLTIQRTEQRDSAMYRCASSLGTGGEQYFGPGTRLTVT.

The genes are TRBV9 and TRBJ1-2; 7 nucleotides agree with TRBD1. J lost 2 bases, V lost 5 bases, and 0 bases had no gene match. This CDR3 has 12 amino acids. The V gene's germline CDR1 is SGDLS and CDR2 YYNGEE. CDR3 in amino acids: CASRTGNYGYTF. The CDR3 DNA sequence: TGTGCCAGCAGGACAGGGAACTATGGCTACACCTTC.

The J gene is TRBJ1-1, the V gene TRBV9; no reliable D call. This CDR3 has 14 residues. Germline CDR1 and CDR2: SGDLS and YYNGEE. V gave up 4 bases and J gave up 2 bases, with 12 bases separating them. Here the CDR3 DNA reads TGTGCCAGCAGCCTCGGCGAACTAAACACTGAAGCTTTCTTT. It encodes CASSLGELNTEAFF.

This rearrangement joins TRBV20-1 to TRBJ2-7; no clear D. Germline V gene lookup returns CDR1 DFQATT and CDR2 SNEGSKA (reference sequence). This CDR3 is 11 amino acids long. V dropped 5 bases and J dropped 4 bases, with 9 bases sitting between them. CDR3 sequence (DNA): TGCAGTGCTCTCACAGAGTACGAGCAGTACTTC. Translation: CSALTEYEQYF.

The chain carries TRBV7-9 and TRBJ2-5; D perhaps matches TRBD2 (6 bases). CDR3 length equals 13 residues. Trimming stripped 4 bases from V and 5 bases from J, with 11 bases between. Looked up from germline, CDR1 is SEHNR and CDR2 is FQNEAQ (reference sequence). The DNA for the CDR3 is TGTGCCAGCAGCTATACAGGAGGGGAGACCCAGTACTTC. This gives the protein CASSYTGGETQYF.

This chain joins TRBV6-6 and TRBJ2-7; no clear D gene. The CDR3 has 11 amino acids. V was clipped by 2 bases and J by 5 bases, with 4 bases between them. Germline CDR1 and CDR2: MNHNY and SVGAGI (reference sequence). The CDR3 bases are TGTGCCAGCAGTTACAATAACGAGCAGTACTTC. Its translation: CASSYNNEQYF.

Only a few counts were recorded for this clone. The rearrangement uses TRBV25-1 and TRBJ2-2; 7 bases align to TRBD2. Germline V gene lookup returns CDR1 MGHDK and CDR2 SYGVNS. The J segment lost 3 bases and the V segment lost 7 bases, leaving 14 bases of the junction unmatched. The CDR3 contains 17 residues. The CDR3 nucleotides are TGTGCCAGCACCCCGAAGTGGGCTAGCGGCGACACCGGGGAGCTGTTTTTT. Its translation: CASTPKWASGDTGELFF.

This clone was detected only a few times. V is TRBV7-2 and J is TRBJ2-7, with 9 positions matching TRBD1. The CDR3 loop spans 15 amino acids. V dropped 4 bases and J dropped 2; count of bases not matched to a gene: 6. Germline V gene lookup returns CDR1 SGHTA and CDR2 FQGNSA. CDR3 protein: CASSSQTGGAYEQYF. CDR3 bases: TGTGCCAGCAGCTCCCAGACAGGGGGAGCCTACGAGCAGTACTTC.

V and J are TRBV4-3 and TRBJ2-7; TRBD2 is a possible D gene (5 bases). Between the trimmed V and J ends, which lost 0 bases and 8 bases, there was a span of 17 bases. Germline V CDR1 and CDR2: LGHNA, YSLEER. The CDR3 runs 15 residues. The DNA of the CDR3 is TGCGCCAGCAGCCAAGAGCTAACGGGATCATGGAAGCAGTACTTC. Translating gives CASSQELTGSWKQYF.

This clone was detected only a few times. The chain is built from TRBV6-6 and TRBJ1-2; TRBD1 is a possible D gene (6 bases). CDR3 length equals 11 residues. The V gene's germline CDR1 is MNHNY and CDR2 SVGAGI (reference sequence). Trimming cost V 8 bases and J 5 bases, with 9 bases left between them. The CDR3 DNA is TGTGCCAGCGGACAGACGTATGGCTACACCTTC. Translation gives CASGQTYGYTF.

The rearrangement uses TRBV4-1 and TRBJ2-7; D gene ambiguous. Per germline, CDR1 MGHRA and CDR2 YSYEKL. This CDR3 is 14 amino acids long. V was clipped by 3 bases and J by 4 bases, with 13 bases between them. CDR3 nucleotide sequence: TGCGCCAGCAGCCAGCCCCGTTTGACATACGAGCAGTACTTC. It yields the protein CASSQPRLTYEQYF.

This rearrangement joins TRBV30 to TRBJ2-7; 15 bases are shared with TRBD2. Germline CDR1 reads GTSNPN; CDR2 reads SVGIG (reference sequence). V trimming: 2 bases; J trimming: 4 bases; junction bases outside the gene matches: 9. The CDR3 runs to 17 residues. For the CDR3, the DNA is TGTGCCTGGAGTCCCAGGACTAGCGGGAGGGCCCTTTACGAGCAGTACTTC. Protein product: CAWSPRTSGRALYEQYF.

The chain is built from TRBV19 and TRBJ1-5; the match to TRBD1 covers 8 bases. The CDR3 is 14 residues long. Germline V gene sequence: CDR1 LNHDA, CDR2 SQIVND (reference sequence). The V and J ends lost 6 bases and 9 bases, in that order; junction bases with no gene match: 10. The DNA of the CDR3 is TGTGCCAGTAGCTCATCAGGGGGCATAGCGCCCCAGCATTTT. Its protein product is CASSSSGGIAPQHF.

Only a few counts were recorded for this clone. The chain has TRBV5-1 and TRBJ2-5; the D gene is possibly TRBD2 (5 bases). Trimming took off 6 bases at V and 3 bases at J, with 24 bases between the two ends. The CDR3 is 17 amino acids. Germline CDR1 SGHRS, CDR2 YFSETQ. The CDR3 DNA is TGCGCCAGCACTACCCCTGCGGACTCGCTAAGGGAAGAGACCCAGTACTTC. This encodes CASTTPADSLREETQYF. Together with reference TRBV5-1 and TRBJ2-5, the CDR3 gives the full variable domain: KAGVTQTPRYLIKTRGQQVTLSCSPISGHRSVSWYQQTPGQGLQFLFEYFSETQRNKGNFPGRFSGRQFSNSRSEMNVSTLELGDSALYLCASTTPADSLREETQYFGPGTRLLVL.

In its sample, this clone was seen a few times. The gene calls are TRBV4-3 and TRBJ2-7; tentatively, D is TRBD2 (6 bases). This CDR3 is built from 17 residues. Germline V CDR1 and CDR2: LGHNA, YSLEER. Between the trimmed V and J ends, which lost 0 bases and 0 bases, there was a span of 15 bases. This CDR3 reads CASSQDLGGKSSYEQYF. The CDR3 bases are TGCGCCAGCAGCCAAGATCTTGGCGGGAAGAGCTCCTACGAGCAGTACTTC.

In this sample, this clone turned up a few times. The rearrangement uses TRBV4-3 and TRBJ2-3; 8 bases match TRBD2. Germline CDR1 is LGHNA and CDR2 is YSLEER. CDR3 size: 17 residues. The trim removed 1 base at V and 1 base at J, leaving 7 bases unmatched. The CDR3 coding sequence is TGCGCCAGCAGCCAAGTGTCGGGGGGGCCCGGCACAGATACGCAGTATTTT. This gives the protein CASSQVSGGPGTDTQYF.

There are a few counts of this clone. The rearrangement uses TRBV29-1 and TRBJ1-6; TRBD1 matches at 8 bases. Germline V gene sequence: CDR1 SQVTM, CDR2 ANQGSEA. The J segment lost 7 bases and the V segment lost 5 bases, leaving 10 bases of the junction unmatched. This CDR3 is 15 amino acids long. As DNA, the CDR3 is TGCAGCGTTTTGACGACAGGGGCCCCAAATTCACCCCTCCACTTT. It is translated as CSVLTTGAPNSPLHF.